The rows below give T cell receptor beta chains drawn from one sample of a study of cytomegalovirus exposure and HLA in healthy donors. Clones were sequenced by immunoSEQ multiplex PCR, and TCRdb holds only the in-frame ones, with some missing. The table includes 90,000 to 100,000 clones, around four fifths detected once. Sequences were obtained from PBMCs. Source of these receptors: a man aged 35 to 55 in good health and CMV-seronegative. Both conserved end residues are part of each CDR3. A D gene is named only where the DNA matches it firmly. The listing skips clone size in some rows; elsewhere it reads once, few, many or a size class.

>NA|TRBJ2-5|NA|TRBV30
CAWGVGGETQYF
TGTGCCTGGGGGGTCGGCGGGGAGACCCAGTACTTC
>NA|TRBJ1-4|TRBD1|TRBV5-1
CASSLGAGGDEKLFF
TGCGCCAGCAGCTTGGGGGCAGGGGGAGATGAAAAACTGTTTTTT
>few|TRBJ2-1|NA|TRBV21-1
CASSKVLAGSAGGEWDEQFF
TGTGCCAGCAGCAAAGTACTAGCGGGGAGTGCCGGCGGGGAGTGGGATGAGCAGTTCTTC
>NA|TRBJ1-1|NA|TRBV18
CASSLSEGNTEAFF
TGTGCCAGCTCACTGTCGGAGGGGAACACTGAAGCTTTCTTT
>NA|TRBJ2-2|TRBD1|TRBV5-1
CASSVGTVSNTGELFF
TGCGCCAGCAGCGTAGGGACAGTTTCGAACACCGGGGAGCTGTTTTTT
>once|TRBJ2-1|NA|TRBV6-1
CASSEDPGDEQFF
TGTGCCAGCAGTGAGGACCCGGGGGATGAGCAGTTCTTC
>NA|TRBJ2-3|TRBD1|TRBV19
CASSLGQAGDTQYF
TGTGCCAGTAGTTTGGGACAGGCGGGGGATACGCAGTATTTT
>NA|TRBJ2-1|NA|TRBV10-2
CASRSSSTGSYNEQFF
TGCGCCAGCAGGAGCTCGTCGACAGGCTCCTACAATGAGCAGTTCTTC
>NA|TRBJ1-1|TRBD1|TRBV10-2
CASNLRGEVTEAFF
TGCGCCAGCAATCTCAGGGGGGAAGTCACTGAAGCTTTCTTT
>NA|TRBJ1-1|NA|TRBV7-2
CASSLALITGAFF
TGTGCCAGCAGCTTAGCCCTAATTACCGGAGCTTTCTTT
>NA|TRBJ2-5|TRBD1|TRBV2
CASSEIRQGAWETQYF
TGTGCCAGCAGTGAAATTCGACAGGGGGCTTGGGAGACCCAGTACTTC
>NA|TRBJ2-1|NA|TRBV18
CASSPEYNERFF
TGTGCCAGCTCACCTGAGTACAATGAGCGGTTCTTC
>NA|TRBJ1-1|NA|TRBV6-5
CASSYSTGGREAFF
TGTGCCAGCAGTTACTCGACCGGGGGTAGGGAAGCTTTCTTT
>NA|TRBJ2-7|TRBD2|TRBV30
CAWSRIAGVWEQYF
TGTGCCTGGAGTAGGATAGCGGGAGTATGGGAGCAGTACTTC
>NA|TRBJ2-2|TRBD1|TRBV7-7
CASSRSGQVNTGELFF
TGTGCCAGCAGCCGTTCGGGACAGGTCAACACCGGGGAGCTGTTTTTT
>NA|TRBJ1-1|TRBD1|TRBV7-8
CASSLDGRGPAEAFF
TGTGCCAGCAGCTTAGATGGTAGGGGGCCAGCTGAAGCTTTCTTT
>NA|TRBJ2-7|TRBD1|TRBV28
CASSSGTGGYEQYF
TGTGCCAGCAGTTCTGGGACAGGGGGCTACGAGCAGTACTTC
>NA|TRBJ2-7|TRBD2|TRBV5-1
CASSWMFTSGGTAYEQYF
TGCGCCAGCAGCTGGATGTTCACTAGCGGGGGGACGGCCTACGAGCAGTACTTC
>NA|TRBJ1-2|NA|TRBV5-1
CASSSSLYGYTF
TGCGCCAGCAGTTCGAGCCTCTATGGCTACACCTTC
>NA|TRBJ2-2|NA|TRBV5-6
CASSSGTLNTGELFF
TGTGCCAGCAGCTCCGGGACACTGAACACCGGGGAGCTGTTTTTT
>NA|TRBJ1-4|TRBD1|TRBV6-5
CASSGQGAREKLFF
TGTGCCAGCAGTGGACAGGGGGCACGGGAAAAACTGTTTTTT
>few|TRBJ1-2|NA|TRBV11-1
CASSPPGRGYGYMSF
TGTGCCAGCAGCCCCCCCGGCCGCGGATATGGCTACATGTCCTTC
>NA|TRBJ1-3|NA|TRBV5-6
CASSLGSSVGNTIYF
TGTGCCAGCAGCTTGGGGTCTTCGGTGGGAAACACCATATATTTT
>NA|TRBJ1-4|TRBD1|TRBV6-6
CASGGTANEKLFF
TGTGCCAGCGGGGGGACAGCTAATGAAAAACTGTTTTTT
>NA|TRBJ2-7|TRBD1|TRBV27
CASWDRSSYEQYF
TGTGCCAGCTGGGACAGGTCCTCCTACGAGCAGTACTTC
>NA|TRBJ2-1|NA|TRBV9
CASSAERGGFGEQFF
TGTGCCAGCAGCGCAGAGAGGGGGGGTTTCGGAGAGCAGTTCTTC
>NA|TRBJ2-1|TRBD2|TRBV2
CASSGLAGDSNEQFF
TGTGCCAGCAGTGGTCTAGCGGGAGACTCCAATGAGCAGTTCTTC
>NA|TRBJ1-4|NA|TRBV28
CASSLWVVDEKLFF
TGTGCCAGCAGTTTATGGGTAGTCGATGAAAAACTGTTTTTT
>NA|TRBJ2-3|TRBD2|TRBV9
CASSVELAGEKTQYF
TGTGCCAGCAGCGTAGAACTAGCGGGGGAGAAGACGCAGTATTTT
>NA|TRBJ1-2|TRBD1|TRBV29-1
CSVPRDRTYGYTF
TGCAGCGTTCCCCGGGACAGAACCTATGGCTACACCTTC
>NA|TRBJ1-1|NA|TRBV12-5
CASGQHLGTPYGTEAFF
TGTGCTAGTGGTCAACACTTGGGGACACCTTACGGCACTGAAGCTTTCTTT
>NA|TRBJ1-1|TRBD1|TRBV4-3
CASSQEVRTGGTEAFF
TGCGCCAGCAGCCAAGAGGTACGGACAGGGGGCACTGAAGCTTTCTTT
>NA|TRBJ2-5|NA|TRBV7-2
CASSLVLSQEAQYF
TGTGCCAGCAGCTTAGTGCTATCCCAAGAGGCCCAGTACTTC
>NA|TRBJ2-2|NA|TRBV5-1
CASRNQGILDTGELFF
TGCGCCAGCAGGAACCAGGGGATTTTGGACACCGGGGAGCTGTTTTTT
>NA|TRBJ1-1|NA|TRBV4-2
CASSQSLTELTEAFF
TGTGCCAGCAGCCAATCCTTAACAGAGCTCACTGAAGCTTTCTTT
>few|TRBJ2-7|NA|TRBV4-2
CASSRPGQGGEQYF
TGTGCCAGCAGCCGGCCTGGTCAGGGGGGTGAGCAGTACTTC
>NA|TRBJ2-7|NA|TRBV4-2
CASSQVDSSYYEQYF
TGTGCCAGCAGCCAAGTGGACAGTTCATATTACGAGCAGTACTTC
>NA|TRBJ2-1|TRBD2|TRBV30
CAWKNRKTEGGGLAGAYNEQFF
TGTGCCTGGAAAAACCGGAAAACCGAGGGGGGGGGACTAGCGGGAGCCTACAATGAGCAGTTCTTC
>NA|TRBJ1-5|NA|TRBV18
CASSPGGNSNQPQHF
TGTGCCAGCTCACCGGGAGGTAATAGCAATCAGCCCCAGCATTTT
>few|TRBJ1-1|NA|TRBV14
CASSQDRNFGGVGTEAFF
TGTGCCAGCAGCCAAGATAGGAATTTTGGAGGGGTCGGCACTGAAGCTTTCTTT
>NA|TRBJ2-7|NA|TRBV29-1
CSVAGEGAFYEQYF
TGCAGCGTTGCGGGGGAAGGGGCCTTCTACGAGCAGTACTTC
>NA|TRBJ2-7|NA|TRBV28
CASSAVHPSSYEQYF
TGTGCCAGCAGTGCTGTCCACCCGAGCTCCTACGAGCAGTACTTC
>NA|TRBJ2-7|TRBD1|TRBV5-1
CASSSTGDWNEQYF
TGCGCCAGCAGCAGTACAGGGGATTGGAACGAGCAGTACTTC
>NA|TRBJ1-2|NA|TRBV7-9
CASSYLGENYGYTF
TGTGCCAGCAGCTACCTAGGGGAAAACTATGGCTACACCTTC
>few|TRBJ1-2|NA|TRBV19
CAARSRGSDYGYTF
TGTGCCGCCCGAAGTCGGGGGTCGGACTATGGCTACACCTTC
>NA|TRBJ1-1|NA|TRBV5-4
CASSSDRMNTEAFF
TGTGCCAGCAGCTCGGACAGAATGAACACTGAAGCTTTCTTT
>NA|TRBJ2-3|NA|TRBV6-5
CASSYVTADTQYF
TGTGCCAGCAGTTATGTTACGGCAGATACGCAGTATTTT
>NA|TRBJ2-5|TRBD1|TRBV25-1
CASSPQGAGETQYF
TGTGCCAGCAGTCCTCAGGGGGCCGGTGAGACCCAGTACTTC
>NA|TRBJ2-3|TRBD2|TRBV4-1
CASSQPGGGTDTQYF
TGCGCCAGCAGTCAACCGGGGGGGGGCACAGATACGCAGTATTTT
>NA|TRBJ2-7|TRBD1|TRBV19
CASSPTGGYEQYF
TGTGCCAGTAGCCCCACAGGGGGCTACGAGCAGTACTTC